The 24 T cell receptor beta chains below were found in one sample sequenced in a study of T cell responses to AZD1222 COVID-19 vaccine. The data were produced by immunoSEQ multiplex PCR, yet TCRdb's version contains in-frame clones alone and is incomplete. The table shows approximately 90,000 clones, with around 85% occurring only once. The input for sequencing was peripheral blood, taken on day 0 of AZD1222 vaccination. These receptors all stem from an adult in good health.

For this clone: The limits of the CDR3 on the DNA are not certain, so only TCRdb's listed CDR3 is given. CDR3 in amino acids: CASILGQGRTEAFF. The V call is TRBV2, the J call TRBJ1-1; the D segment call TRBD1 is taken from the table without a DNA check. Germline CDR1 SNHLY, CDR2 FYNNEI. Ends included, the CDR3 has 14 residues.

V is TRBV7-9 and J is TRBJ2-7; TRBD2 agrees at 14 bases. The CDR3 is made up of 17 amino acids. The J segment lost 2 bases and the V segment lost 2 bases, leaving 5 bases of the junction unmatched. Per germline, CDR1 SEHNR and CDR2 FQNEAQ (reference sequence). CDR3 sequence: CASSLRLAGGPTYEQYF. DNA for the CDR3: TGTGCCAGCAGCTTAAGACTAGCGGGAGGGCCAACCTACGAGCAGTACTTC.

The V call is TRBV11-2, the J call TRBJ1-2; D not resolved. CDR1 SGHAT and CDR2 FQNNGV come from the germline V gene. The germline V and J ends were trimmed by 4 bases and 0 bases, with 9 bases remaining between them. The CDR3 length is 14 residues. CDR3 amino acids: CASSSSAPNYGYTF. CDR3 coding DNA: TGTGCCAGCAGCTCCAGCGCACCTAACTATGGCTACACCTTC.

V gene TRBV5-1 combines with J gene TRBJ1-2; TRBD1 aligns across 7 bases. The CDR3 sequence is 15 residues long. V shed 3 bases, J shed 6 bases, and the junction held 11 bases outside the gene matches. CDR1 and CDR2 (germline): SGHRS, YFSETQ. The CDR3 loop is CASSSNRGSLDGYTF. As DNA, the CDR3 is TGCGCCAGCAGCTCAAACAGGGGAAGTTTGGATGGCTACACCTTC.

CDR3 DNA: TGTGCCAGCAGTTACCAGGGACTATTATATGGCTACACCTTC. Protein sequence: CASSYQGLLYGYTF. The chain employs TRBV6-5 and TRBJ1-2; D is possibly TRBD1 (5 bases). Germline CDR1 reads MNHEY; CDR2 reads SVGAGI. V dropped 2 bases and J dropped 5 bases, with 12 bases sitting between them. This CDR3 spans 14 amino acids.

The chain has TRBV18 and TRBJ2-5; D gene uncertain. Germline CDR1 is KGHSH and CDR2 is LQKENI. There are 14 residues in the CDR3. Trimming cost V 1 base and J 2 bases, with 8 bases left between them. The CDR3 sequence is CASSPLDLQETQYF. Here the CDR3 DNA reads TGTGCCAGCTCACCACTAGACTTACAAGAGACCCAGTACTTC.

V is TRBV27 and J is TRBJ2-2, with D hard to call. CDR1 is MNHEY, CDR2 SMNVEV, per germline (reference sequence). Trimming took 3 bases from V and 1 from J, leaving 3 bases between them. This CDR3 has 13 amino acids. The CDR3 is CASSFRNTGELFF. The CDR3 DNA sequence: TGTGCCAGCAGTTTCCGGAACACCGGGGAGCTGTTTTTT.

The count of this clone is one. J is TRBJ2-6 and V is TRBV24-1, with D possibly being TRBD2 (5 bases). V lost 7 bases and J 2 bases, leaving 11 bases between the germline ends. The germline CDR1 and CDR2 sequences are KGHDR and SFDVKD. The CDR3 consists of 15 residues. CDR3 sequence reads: CATSPAEAGANVLTF. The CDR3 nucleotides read TGTGCCACCAGCCCAGCGGAGGCTGGGGCCAACGTCCTGACTTTC.

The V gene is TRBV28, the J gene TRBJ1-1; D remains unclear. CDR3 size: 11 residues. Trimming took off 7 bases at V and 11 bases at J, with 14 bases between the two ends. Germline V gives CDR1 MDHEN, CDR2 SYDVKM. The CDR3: CASTGPGGAFF. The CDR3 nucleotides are TGTGCCAGCACCGGACCAGGTGGGGCTTTCTTT.

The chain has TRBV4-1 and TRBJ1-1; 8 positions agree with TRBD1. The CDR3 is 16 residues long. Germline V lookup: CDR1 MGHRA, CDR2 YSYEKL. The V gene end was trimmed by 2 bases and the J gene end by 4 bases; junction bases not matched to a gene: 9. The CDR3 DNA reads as TGCGCCAGCAGCCAATCCTACGACAGGGGTATCACTGAAGCTTTCTTT. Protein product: CASSQSYDRGITEAFF.

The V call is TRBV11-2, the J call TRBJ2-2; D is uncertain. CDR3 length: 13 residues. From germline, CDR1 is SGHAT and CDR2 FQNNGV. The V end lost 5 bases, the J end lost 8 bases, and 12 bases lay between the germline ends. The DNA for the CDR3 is TGTGCCAGCAGCACAATCGCCGGAGGGGAGCTGTTTTTT. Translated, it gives CASSTIAGGELFF.

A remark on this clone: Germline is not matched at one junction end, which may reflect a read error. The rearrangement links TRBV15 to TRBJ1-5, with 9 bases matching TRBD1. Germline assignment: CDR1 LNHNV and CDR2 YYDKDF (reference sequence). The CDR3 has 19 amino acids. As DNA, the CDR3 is TGTGCCACCGGCAGAGATCTTCGTCAAAGGGACAGGGACGGCATACCCCAGCATTTT. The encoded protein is CATGRDLRQRDRDGIPQHF.

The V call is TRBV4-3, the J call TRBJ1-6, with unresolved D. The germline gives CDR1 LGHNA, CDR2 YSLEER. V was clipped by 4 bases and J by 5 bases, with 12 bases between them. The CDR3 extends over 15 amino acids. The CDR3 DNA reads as TGCGCCAGCAGCCTGATCCGGGGAGATAATTCACCCCTCCACTTT. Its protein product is CASSLIRGDNSPLHF.

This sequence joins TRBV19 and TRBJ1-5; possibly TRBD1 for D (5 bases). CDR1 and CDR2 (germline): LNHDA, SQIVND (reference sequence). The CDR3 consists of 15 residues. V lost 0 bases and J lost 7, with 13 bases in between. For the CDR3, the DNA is TGTGCCAGTAGTATAGATGTGGGGCTCGGCCAGCCCCAGCATTTT. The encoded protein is CASSIDVGLGQPQHF.

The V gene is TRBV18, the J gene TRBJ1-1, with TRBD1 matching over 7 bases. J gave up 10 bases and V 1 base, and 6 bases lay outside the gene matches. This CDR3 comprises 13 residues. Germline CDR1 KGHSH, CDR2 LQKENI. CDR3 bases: TGTGCCAGCTCACCACAACCAGAGGGGGCAGCTTTCTTT. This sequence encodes CASSPQPEGAAFF. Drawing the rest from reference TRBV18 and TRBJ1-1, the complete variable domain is NAGVMQNPRHLVRRRGQEARLRCSPMKGHSHVYWYRQLPEEGLKFMVYLQKENIIDESGMPKERFSAEFPKEGPSILRIQQVVRGDSAAYFCASSPQPEGAAFFGQGTRLTVV.

In DNA, the CDR3 is TGTGCCAGCAGCGTTAGCGGGAGGGGGGCAGATACGCAGTATTTT. Amino acid sequence: CASSVSGRGADTQYF. The V gene is TRBV7-8, the J gene TRBJ2-3; 11 bases agree with TRBD2. CDR1 is SGHVS and CDR2 is FQNEAQ in the germline V gene. The junction had 5 bases not matched to a gene; V was cut back by 5 bases and J by 4 bases. This CDR3 is 15 amino acids long.

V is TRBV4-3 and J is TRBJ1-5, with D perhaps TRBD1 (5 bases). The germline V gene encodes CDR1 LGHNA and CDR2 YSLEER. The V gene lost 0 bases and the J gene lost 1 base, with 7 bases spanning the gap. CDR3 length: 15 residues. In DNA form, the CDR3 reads TGCGCCAGCAGCCAAGATGGGGACAGCAATCAGCCCCAGCATTTT. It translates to CASSQDGDSNQPQHF.

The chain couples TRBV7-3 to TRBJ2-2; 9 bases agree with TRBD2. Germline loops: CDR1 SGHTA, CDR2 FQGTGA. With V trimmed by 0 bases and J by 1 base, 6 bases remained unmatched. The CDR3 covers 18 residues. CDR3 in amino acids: CASSLTISAGGNTGELFF. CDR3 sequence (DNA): TGTGCCAGCAGCTTAACTATATCAGCGGGAGGGAACACCGGGGAGCTGTTTTTT.

CDR3 in amino acids: CASSPGTRKETQYF. CDR3 coding DNA: TGTGCCAGCAGCCCAGGGACTAGAAAAGAGACCCAGTACTTC. The V and J genes are TRBV4-2 and TRBJ2-5; 8 nucleotides align to TRBD2. CDR1 and CDR2 from the germline V gene are LGHNA and YNFKEQ. With V trimmed by 4 bases and J by 3 bases, 4 bases remained unmatched. The CDR3 is 14 amino acids.

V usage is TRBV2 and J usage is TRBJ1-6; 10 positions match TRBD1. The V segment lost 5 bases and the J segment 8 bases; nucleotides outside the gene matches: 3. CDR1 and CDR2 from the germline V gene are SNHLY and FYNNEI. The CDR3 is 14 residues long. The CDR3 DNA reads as TGTGCCAGCAGTACCGGGACAGGGGATTCACCCCTCCACTTT. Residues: CASSTGTGDSPLHF.

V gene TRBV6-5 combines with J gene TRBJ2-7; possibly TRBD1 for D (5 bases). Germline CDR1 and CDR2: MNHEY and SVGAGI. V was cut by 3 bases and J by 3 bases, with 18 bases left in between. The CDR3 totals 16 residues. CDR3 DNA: TGTGCCAGCAGTTATAGGTCACAGGCCTCCTTCTACGAGCAGTACTTC. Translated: CASSYRSQASFYEQYF.

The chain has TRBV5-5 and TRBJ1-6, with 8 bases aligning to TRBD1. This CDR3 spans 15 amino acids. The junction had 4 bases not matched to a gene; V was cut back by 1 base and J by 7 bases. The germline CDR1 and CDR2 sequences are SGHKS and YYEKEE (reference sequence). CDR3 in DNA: TGTGCCAGCAGCTTGCAGGACAGGGAAAATTCACCCCTCCACTTT. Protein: CASSLQDRENSPLHF.

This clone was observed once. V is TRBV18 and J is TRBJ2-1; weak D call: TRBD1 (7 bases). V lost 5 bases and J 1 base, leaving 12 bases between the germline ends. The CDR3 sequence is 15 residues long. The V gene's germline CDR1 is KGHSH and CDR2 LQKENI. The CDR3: CASSGGDRSYNEQFF. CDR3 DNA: TGTGCCAGCTCAGGAGGGGACAGATCCTACAATGAGCAGTTCTTC.

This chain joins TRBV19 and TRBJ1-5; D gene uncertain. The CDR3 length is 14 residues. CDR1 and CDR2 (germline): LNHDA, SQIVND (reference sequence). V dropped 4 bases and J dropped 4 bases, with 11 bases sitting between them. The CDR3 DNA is TGTGCCAGTAGTAATTCTCTTGGGAATCAGCCCCAGCATTTT. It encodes CASSNSLGNQPQHF.